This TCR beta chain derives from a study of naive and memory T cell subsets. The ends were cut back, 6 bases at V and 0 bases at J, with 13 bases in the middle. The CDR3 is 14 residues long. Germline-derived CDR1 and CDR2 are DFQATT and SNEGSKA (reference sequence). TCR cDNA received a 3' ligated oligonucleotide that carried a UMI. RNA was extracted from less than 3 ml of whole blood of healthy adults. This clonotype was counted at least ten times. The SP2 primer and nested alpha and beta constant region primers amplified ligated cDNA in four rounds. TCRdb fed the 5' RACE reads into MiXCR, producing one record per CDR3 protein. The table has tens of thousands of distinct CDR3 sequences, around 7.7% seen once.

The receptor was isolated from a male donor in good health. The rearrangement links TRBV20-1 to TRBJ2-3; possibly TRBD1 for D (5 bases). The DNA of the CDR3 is TGCAGTGCCAGACGGCAGGGTAGCACAGATACGCAGTATTTT. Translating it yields CSARRQGSTDTQYF.